These T cell receptor beta chains were read from a single sample in a study of blood T cell repertoires in COVID-19. Clones were read by immunoSEQ multiplex PCR, and TCRdb kept only the in-frame ones, dropping some. The sample comprises some 150,000 clones, 80% to 90% of which are singletons, and roughly 9.7% rests with the top ten. Material: peripheral blood. The source of these receptors is a woman aged 60-70 years with COVID-19, enrolled during active disease. CDR3s include the opening cysteine and the closing phenylalanine or tryptophan. The D gene is left open where the match is weak. The size entry is marked missing in some rows and otherwise reads once, few, many or a size class.

-	14	TRBJ2-5	TRBV5-5	-	CASSKGAGIETQYF	TGTGCCAGCAGCAAGGGAGCGGGTATAGAGACCCAGTACTTC
-	14	TRBJ2-5	TRBV11-3	-	CASSLGGSQETQYF	TGTGCCAGCAGCTTAGGGGGCAGCCAAGAGACCCAGTACTTC
-	16	TRBJ2-1	TRBV5-1	TRBD2	CASSSPGLATYNEQFF	TGCGCCAGCAGCTCTCCGGGACTAGCGACCTACAATGAGCAGTTCTTC
-	13	TRBJ1-2	TRBV6-2/TRBV6-3	-	CASSQNRAGGYTF	TGTGCCAGCAGCCAAAACAGGGCTGGCGGCTACACCTTC
once	14	TRBJ1-2	TRBV19	-	CASISYRENYGYTF	TGTGCCAGTATTTCCTACAGGGAGAACTATGGCTACACCTTC
-	17	TRBJ2-1	TRBV24-1	-	CATSDLGRGRGDDEQFF	TGTGCCACCAGTGATTTGGGTCGTGGCAGGGGGGACGATGAGCAGTTCTTC
-	15	TRBJ1-2	TRBV5-4	TRBD1	CASSPGQGLVNGYTF	TGTGCCAGCAGCCCGGGACAGGGGTTGGTCAATGGCTACACCTTC
-	15	TRBJ1-1	TRBV30	TRBD1	CAWERQGFSSTEAFF	TGTGCCTGGGAGAGACAGGGGTTCTCGAGCACTGAAGCTTTCTTT
-	15	TRBJ2-3	TRBV19	TRBD1	CASSIERQGANTQYF	TGTGCCAGTAGTATTGAAAGGCAGGGGGCAAATACGCAGTATTTT
-	14	TRBJ1-4	TRBV5-1	TRBD1	CASSLGQGLEKLFF	TGCGCCAGCAGCTTGGGACAGGGTCTAGAAAAACTGTTTTTT
once	16	TRBJ2-7	TRBV28	-	CASSLADRVTAYEQYF	TGTGCCAGCAGTTTAGCAGACAGAGTAACCGCCTACGAGCAGTACTTC
-	14	TRBJ1-2	TRBV29-1	-	CSVGVAGINKGYTF	TGCAGCGTGGGGGTCGCGGGGATTAACAAGGGCTACACCTTC
-	17	TRBJ2-2	TRBV9	TRBD2	CASSGFGGGRVTGELFF	TGTGCCAGCAGCGGATTCGGGGGAGGGCGAGTTACCGGGGAGCTGTTTTTT
-	15	TRBJ1-1	TRBV19	-	CASSMGGWMNTEAFF	TGTGCCAGTAGTATGGGGGGGTGGATGAACACTGAAGCTTTCTTT
-	13	TRBJ2-1	TRBV3-1/TRBV3-2	-	CASSPNAINEQFF	TGTGCCAGCAGCCCAAACGCGATAAATGAGCAGTTCTTC
-	16	TRBJ2-4	TRBV18	TRBD1	CASSPLSGGQVNIQYF	TGTGCCAGCTCACCACTGTCAGGGGGTCAAGTAAACATTCAGTACTTC
-	13	TRBJ1-2	TRBV6-5	-	CASSYSRGSGYTF	TGTGCCAGCAGTTACTCGAGAGGATCTGGCTACACCTTC
-	13	TRBJ2-7	TRBV12-3/TRBV12-4	-	CASSPGTNYEQYF	TGTGCCAGCAGCCCCGGGACAAACTACGAGCAGTACTTC
-	16	TRBJ2-3	TRBV19	TRBD2	CASTRTSGGGPDTQYF	TGTGCCAGTACCAGGACTAGCGGAGGGGGCCCAGATACGCAGTATTTT
-	14	TRBJ2-5	TRBV5-4	-	CASSLGQRLETQYF	TGTGCCAGCAGCTTGGGCCAGCGTCTAGAGACCCAGTACTTC
-	12	TRBJ2-1	TRBV11-2	-	CASSPKYNEQFF	TGTGCCAGCAGCCCCAAATACAATGAGCAGTTCTTC
-	12	TRBJ1-2	TRBV20-1	-	CSASWGVDGYTF	TGCAGTGCTAGTTGGGGGGTGGATGGCTACACCTTC
once	18	TRBJ2-4	TRBV6-2/TRBV6-3	TRBD2	CASSYLGLAALAKNIQYF	TGTGCCAGCAGTTACCTGGGACTAGCAGCCTTAGCCAAAAACATTCAGTACTTC
-	13	TRBJ1-4	TRBV6-4	-	CASSAQPNEKLFF	TGTGCCAGCAGTGCACAGCCTAATGAAAAACTGTTTTTT
-	15	TRBJ2-1	TRBV29-1	TRBD2	CSGVGLAGGPGEQFF	TGCAGCGGGGTGGGCCTAGCGGGAGGGCCGGGGGAGCAGTTCTTC
-	18	TRBJ2-3	TRBV9	TRBD2	CASSATGLAGGMADTQYF	TGTGCCAGCAGCGCAACGGGACTAGCGGGAGGAATGGCAGATACGCAGTATTTT
-	14	TRBJ2-7	TRBV27	TRBD2	CASRASGRIYEQYF	TGTGCCAGCAGGGCTAGCGGGAGAATCTACGAGCAGTACTTC
-	14	TRBJ2-7	TRBV5-4	-	CASSLAGRNYEQYF	TGTGCCAGCAGCTTGGCTGGCAGAAACTACGAGCAGTACTTC
-	16	TRBJ2-2	TRBV4-1	-	CASSQVASMNTGELFF	TGCGCCAGCAGCCAAGTTGCGTCCATGAACACCGGGGAGCTGTTTTTT
-	15	TRBJ2-1	TRBV18	TRBD1	CASSGTGASYNEQFF	TGTGCCAGCTCAGGGACAGGGGCCTCCTACAATGAGCAGTTCTTC
-	18	TRBJ2-7	TRBV29-1	TRBD2	CSVAGIPTKGLAGGEQYF	TGCAGCGTTGCAGGAATACCAACGAAGGGACTAGCGGGAGGCGAGCAGTACTTC
-	14	TRBJ2-2	TRBV29-1	TRBD2	CSVRLAANTGELFF	TGCAGCGTCCGACTAGCGGCGAACACCGGGGAGCTGTTTTTT
-	14	TRBJ2-7	TRBV4-3	-	CASSQGPGMGEQYF	TGCGCCAGCAGCCAAGGCCCCGGGATGGGCGAGCAGTACTTC
-	13	TRBJ2-5	TRBV6-5	TRBD1	CASSYLDRVDQYF	TGTGCCAGCAGTTACCTTGACAGGGTGGACCAGTACTTC
-	11	TRBJ2-5	TRBV5-1	-	CASSFKETQYF	TGCGCCAGCAGCTTTAAAGAGACCCAGTACTTC
-	9	TRBJ1-2	TRBV12-3/TRBV12-4	-	CASRAGRTF	TGTGCCAGCAGGGCAGGGCGCACCTTC
once	13	TRBJ2-1	TRBV18	TRBD2	CASSPTSVNEQFF	TGTGCCAGCTCACCTACTAGCGTCAATGAGCAGTTCTTC
-	15	TRBJ1-4	TRBV15	TRBD1	CATSSRQGRAEKLFF	TGTGCCACCAGCAGCAGACAGGGGAGGGCTGAAAAACTGTTTTTT
-	15	TRBJ2-1	TRBV24-1	TRBD2	CATSSSGRAYNEQFF	TGTGCCACCAGTAGTAGCGGGAGGGCCTACAATGAGCAGTTCTTC
few	14	TRBJ2-4	TRBV5-8	-	CASSLLTGLSIQYF	TGTGCCAGCAGCTTGCTAACAGGGCTATCTATTCAGTACTTC
-	16	TRBJ2-3	TRBV9	-	CASSVEDRLSTDTQYF	TGTGCCAGCAGCGTGGAAGACAGGCTAAGCACAGATACGCAGTATTTT
-	15	TRBJ1-2	TRBV28	TRBD1	CASRAAGTGHYGYTF	TGTGCCAGCAGGGCAGCCGGGACAGGCCACTATGGCTACACCTTC
-	20	TRBJ2-1	TRBV5-1	TRBD2	CASSSDRGLASLSSYNEQFF	TGCGCCAGCAGCTCCGACCGGGGACTAGCGAGTTTAAGCTCCTACAATGAGCAGTTCTTC
-	12	TRBJ2-3	TRBV6-5	-	CASSSVSDTQYF	TGTGCCAGCAGTTCGGTCTCAGATACGCAGTATTTT
-	19	TRBJ1-1	TRBV27	TRBD1	CASSGGEGQGRQLNTEAFF	TGTGCCAGCTCAGGGGGAGAAGGACAGGGCCGACAACTTAACACTGAAGCTTTCTTT
-	16	TRBJ2-1	TRBV9	TRBD2	CASSVTGGEGSNEQFF	TGTGCCAGCAGCGTAACGGGAGGGGAAGGAAGCAATGAGCAGTTCTTC
-	10	TRBJ2-5	TRBV20-1	-	CSAIKETQYF	TGCAGTGCTATTAAAGAGACCCAGTACTTC
-	14	TRBJ2-7	TRBV6-5	-	CASSYLGGLYEQYF	TGTGCCAGCAGTTACTTGGGCGGACTTTACGAGCAGTACTTC
-	15	TRBJ1-2	TRBV5-1	-	CASSLDRAGHYGYTF	TGCGCCAGCAGCTTGGACAGGGCTGGGCACTATGGCTACACCTTC
few	14	TRBJ1-2	TRBV7-2	-	CASTPGWSVYGYTF	TGTGCCAGCACCCCAGGGTGGTCGGTCTATGGCTACACCTTC